The source of this T cell receptor beta chain is a study of blood T cells in healthy people across ages. Primers used in a second PCR of roughly 7 to 12 cycles were a sample-barcoded 5' primer and a J-beta primer mix. TCRdb re-called the 5' RACE reads through MiXCR, storing one row per CDR3 protein. Of roughly 800,000 distinct CDR3 sequences detected, roughly 60% appear once; the ten largest clones hold about 20%. CDR1 is MGHDK, CDR2 SYGVNS, per germline. The CDR3 runs to 16 residues. The ends lost 2 bases at V and 7 bases at J; junction bases unmatched: 8. The origin of this receptor is a man aged 25-45 years in good health. The sample comprised blood. The chain joins TRBV25-1 to TRBJ2-1; TRBD2 matches at 10 bases. For the CDR3, the DNA is TGTGCCAGCAGTGAACTACTAGCGGGAAAAAGAAATGAGCAGTTCTTC. Translation: CASSELLAGKRNEQFF.